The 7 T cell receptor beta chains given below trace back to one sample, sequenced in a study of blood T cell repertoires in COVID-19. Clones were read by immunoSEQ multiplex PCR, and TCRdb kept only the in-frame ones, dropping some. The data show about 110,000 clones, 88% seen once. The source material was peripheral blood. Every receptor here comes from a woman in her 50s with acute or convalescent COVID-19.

The CDR3 DNA reads as TGCAGTGCACAGGGAATCTTGAACACTGAAGCTTTCTTT. This encodes CSAQGILNTEAFF. This chain links TRBV29-1 with TRBJ1-1; a weak D match, TRBD1 (6 bases). Per the germline V gene, CDR1 is SQVTM and CDR2 is ANQGSEA. The CDR3 spans 13 residues.

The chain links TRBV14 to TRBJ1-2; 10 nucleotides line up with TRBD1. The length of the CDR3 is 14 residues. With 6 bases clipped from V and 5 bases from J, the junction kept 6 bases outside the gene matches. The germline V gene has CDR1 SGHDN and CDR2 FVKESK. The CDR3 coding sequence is TGTGCCAGCAGACCGGGACAGGGGTTTTATGGCTACACCTTC. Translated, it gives CASRPGQGFYGYTF.

Here the CDR3 reads CASSRAGFSSYEQYF. For the CDR3, the DNA is TGTGCCAGCTCACGTGCGGGCTTCAGCTCCTACGAGCAGTACTTC. The V and J genes are TRBV18 and TRBJ2-7; D is perhaps TRBD2 (5 bases). The CDR3 length is 15 residues. CDR1 and CDR2 (germline): KGHSH, LQKENI. V was pared by 4 bases and J by 0 bases, with 13 bases between. Together with reference TRBV18 and TRBJ2-7, the CDR3 gives the full variable domain: NAGVMQNPRHLVRRRGQEARLRCSPMKGHSHVYWYRQLPEEGLKFMVYLQKENIIDESGMPKERFSAEFPKEGPSILRIQQVVRGDSAAYFCASSRAGFSSYEQYFGPGTRLTVT.

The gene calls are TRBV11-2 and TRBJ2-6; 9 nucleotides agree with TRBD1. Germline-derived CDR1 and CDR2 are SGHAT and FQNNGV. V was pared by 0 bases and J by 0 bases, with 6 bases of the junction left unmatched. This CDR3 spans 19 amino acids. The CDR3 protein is CASSLDRDRAYSGANVLTF. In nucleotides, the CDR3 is TGTGCCAGCAGCTTAGACCGGGACAGGGCTTACTCTGGGGCCAACGTCCTGACTTTC.

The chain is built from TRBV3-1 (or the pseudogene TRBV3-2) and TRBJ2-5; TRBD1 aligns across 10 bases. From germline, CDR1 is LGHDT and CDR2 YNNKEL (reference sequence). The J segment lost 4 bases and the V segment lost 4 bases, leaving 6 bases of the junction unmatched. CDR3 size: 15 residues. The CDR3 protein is CASSPRDRGRETQYF. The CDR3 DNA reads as TGTGCCAGCAGCCCCCGGGACAGGGGCCGAGAGACCCAGTACTTC.

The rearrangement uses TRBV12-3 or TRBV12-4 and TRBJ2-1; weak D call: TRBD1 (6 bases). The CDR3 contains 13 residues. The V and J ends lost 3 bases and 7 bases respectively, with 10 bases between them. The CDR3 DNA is TGTGCCAGCAGTTTGTTAGGGGGTAATGAGCAGTTCTTC. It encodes CASSLLGGNEQFF.

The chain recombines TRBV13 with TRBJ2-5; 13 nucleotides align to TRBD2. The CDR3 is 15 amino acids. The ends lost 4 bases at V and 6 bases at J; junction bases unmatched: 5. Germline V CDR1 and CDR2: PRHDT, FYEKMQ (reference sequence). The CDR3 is CASSSRTSGSKTQYF. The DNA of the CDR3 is TGTGCCAGCAGCTCGCGGACTAGCGGGAGCAAGACCCAGTACTTC.